This T cell receptor beta chain appears in the sequencing data of a study of T cell responses to AZD1222 COVID-19 vaccine. The CDR3 sequence is 14 residues long. Germline CDR1 reads KGHSY; CDR2 reads FQNENV. Germline trimming cut 4 bases from V and 7 bases from J; bases unmatched to any gene: 7. Study observations and caveats: The repertoires were collected only after the peak T cell response. Vaccine-associated CD4 TCRs spanned spike, dominant at 160-218 and 743-854. Baseline testing showed seropositivity in only six AZD1222 recipients. Among spike-specific TCRs, nearly half reportedly target unmutated variant regions.

Concerning this clone itself: Its antigen is unidentified.

The table came from immunoSEQ multiplex PCR; TCRdb's copy has only in-frame clones and leaves some out. The sample records 100,000 to 150,000 clones, roughly nine tenths being singletons. This receptor was identified in an adult in good health. The J gene is TRBJ2-1, the V gene TRBV16; TRBD2 agrees at 7 bases. The sample was peripheral blood, taken on day 0 of AZD1222 vaccination. CDR3 nucleotide sequence: TGTGCCAGCAGCCCCCCAGGTAGCGGGAATGAGCAGTTCTTC. Translation gives CASSPPGSGNEQFF.